One sample yielded the 30 T cell receptor beta chains listed below, sequenced in a study of T cell responses to AZD1222 COVID-19 vaccine (dated by TCRdb to about 2021). Libraries were prepared through the immunoSEQ multiplex PCR assay. This is the immuneACCESS table as TCRdb keeps it, with only in-frame sequences that have V and J called. A part of the clones is gone; compared with another copy, unresolved V genes explain less than half, and the rest is unexplained. The sample table lists roughly 180,000 clones, approximately 90% of them with a count of one. Together, the top ten hold under 2.5% of the sample. The sample's time point, from its label and the paper: baseline before first vaccination. The material was peripheral blood, obtained on day 0 of AZD1222 vaccination. These receptor sequences come from an adult in good health.

The chain links TRBV13 to TRBJ1-1; 8 bases are shared with TRBD1. Germline CDR1 reads PRHDT; CDR2 reads FYEKMQ (reference sequence). Trimming at V came to 5 bases and at J to 7 bases, leaving 12 bases not matched to a gene. The CDR3 covers 15 residues. The CDR3 loop reads CASSPNRTGRREAFF. The CDR3 bases are TGTGCCAGCAGCCCTAACCGGACAGGGCGCCGTGAAGCTTTCTTT.

The V call is TRBV7-2, the J call TRBJ2-1; D may match TRBD1 or TRBD2 (5 bases each). The germline V and J ends were trimmed by 3 bases and 7 bases, with 10 bases remaining between them. CDR1 and CDR2 from the germline V gene are SGHTA and FQGNSA. The CDR3 consists of 13 residues. The chain's CDR3 is CASSLGRLNEQFF. The CDR3 bases are TGTGCCAGCAGCTTGGGACGTTTGAATGAGCAGTTCTTC.

V and J are TRBV28 and TRBJ2-7; D is undetermined. The CDR3 has 14 residues. V was shortened by 1 base and J by 1 base, with 8 bases between the two germline ends. Looked up from germline, CDR1 is MDHEN and CDR2 is SYDVKM. The CDR3, as DNA: TGTGCCAGCAGTTTATTGGACGGATCCTACGAGCAGTACTTC. Encoded protein: CASSLLDGSYEQYF.

The chain uses TRBV3-1 (or the pseudogene TRBV3-2) and TRBJ1-2, with unresolved D. The CDR3 contains 13 residues. Germline V CDR1 and CDR2: LGHDT, YNNKEL (reference sequence). V lost 1 base and J lost 4, with 7 bases in between. This chain's CDR3 is CASSQGSSYGYTF. The DNA for the CDR3 is TGTGCCAGCAGCCAAGGGTCGTCCTATGGCTACACCTTC.

There are a few counts of this clone. CDR3 residues: CAWREGVQYF. CDR3 nucleotide sequence: TGTGCCTGGAGAGAGGGGGTGCAGTACTTC. The V gene is TRBV30, the J gene TRBJ2-7; the D gene is possibly TRBD1 (6 bases). Trimming cost V 3 bases and J 9 bases, with 9 bases left between them. Germline-derived CDR1 and CDR2 are GTSNPN and SVGIG (reference sequence). The CDR3 extends over 10 amino acids.

The gene calls are TRBV30 and TRBJ2-1; TRBD2 agrees at 7 bases. V dropped 0 bases and J dropped 5; count of bases not matched to a gene: 4. Germline CDR1 is GTSNPN and CDR2 is SVGIG (reference sequence). The CDR3 is 14 residues long. CDR3 bases: TGTGCCTGGAGTGTAGGACGGGGGGACAATGAGCAGTTCTTC. This sequence encodes CAWSVGRGDNEQFF. The variable domain in full, completed from reference TRBV30 and TRBJ2-1, reads SQTIHQWPATLVQPVGSPLSLECTVEGTSNPNLYWYRQAAGRGLQLLFYSVGIGQISSEVPQNLSASRPQDRQFILSSKKLLLSDSGFYLCAWSVGRGDNEQFFGPGTRLTVL.

V usage is TRBV5-1 and J usage is TRBJ1-1, with a possible D match to TRBD1 (5 bases). V dropped 4 bases and J dropped 0 bases, with 7 bases sitting between them. CDR3 length equals 13 residues. Germline CDR1 is SGHRS and CDR2 is YFSETQ. In nucleotides, the CDR3 is TGCGCCAGCAGCGGGACGGTGAACACTGAAGCTTTCTTT. Its translation is CASSGTVNTEAFF.

The CDR3 DNA sequence: TGCGCCAGCAGCCAAGAATCCAACAGGGCTGGCTACACCTTC. This codes for CASSQESNRAGYTF. The chain links TRBV4-3 to TRBJ1-2, with a tentative D call TRBD1 (6 bases). CDR1 LGHNA and CDR2 YSLEER come from the germline V gene. Trimming pared 0 bases from V and 7 bases from J, leaving 12 bases between. The CDR3 is 14 amino acids.

The rearrangement joins TRBV2 to TRBJ2-7, with a weak D call TRBD2 (6 bases). Trimming stripped 9 bases from V and 4 bases from J, with 19 bases between. Germline CDR1 is SNHLY and CDR2 is FYNNEI. The CDR3 extends over 14 amino acids. DNA of the CDR3: TGTGCCAGTCAAAAACTACGGGCGGGGTACGAGCAGTACTTC. It specifies CASQKLRAGYEQYF.

The V gene is TRBV20-1, the J gene TRBJ1-1, with D hard to call. Trimming took off 5 bases at V and 5 bases at J, with 9 bases between the two ends. This CDR3 is 11 amino acids long. Per germline, CDR1 DFQATT and CDR2 SNEGSKA (reference sequence). The CDR3 region has the DNA TGCAGTGCTTTGGGAGATACTGAAGCTTTCTTT. Its protein product is CSALGDTEAFF.

This clone was seen a single time. V is TRBV9 and J is TRBJ1-1; the D gene is possibly TRBD1 (5 bases). V dropped 3 bases and J dropped 0 bases, with 18 bases sitting between them. Germline CDR1 SGDLS, CDR2 YYNGEE. This CDR3 has 17 amino acids. Written as DNA, the CDR3 is TGTGCCAGCAGCGCGGGGGTGACAGTGGGCCTGAACACTGAAGCTTTCTTT. Translation: CASSAGVTVGLNTEAFF.

This chain connects TRBV28 to TRBJ2-3; D gene uncertain. V gave up 8 bases and J gave up 1 base, with 7 bases separating them. Germline V CDR1 and CDR2: MDHEN, SYDVKM. The CDR3 is 12 residues long. The CDR3 here is CASQRGTDTQYF. The CDR3 DNA sequence: TGTGCCAGCCAAAGGGGCACAGATACGCAGTATTTT. The full variable domain, in which reference TRBV28 and TRBJ2-3 provide the parts outside the CDR3, is DVKVTQSSRYLVKRTGEKVFLECVQDMDHENMFWYRQDPGLGLRLIYFSYDVKMKEKGDIPEGYSVSREKKERFSLILESASTNQTSMYLCASQRGTDTQYFGPGTRLTVL.

The V and J genes are TRBV2 and TRBJ1-3; no firm D call. CDR3 size: 17 residues. Looked up from germline, CDR1 is SNHLY and CDR2 is FYNNEI. V was pared by 7 bases and J by 0 bases, with 19 bases between. Here the CDR3 DNA reads TGTGCCAGCACCCTTCTCGCAGGCAGTAACTCTGGAAACACCATATATTTT. As protein: CASTLLAGSNSGNTIYF. Complete variable domain (other parts from reference TRBV2 and TRBJ1-3): EPEVTQTPSHQVTQMGQEVILRCVPISNHLYFYWYRQILGQKVEFLVSFYNNEISEKSEIFDDQFSVERPDGSNFTLKIRSTKLEDSAMYFCASTLLAGSNSGNTIYFGEGSWLTVV.

The rearrangement joins TRBV19 to TRBJ1-2, with a possible D match to TRBD1 (5 bases). This CDR3 spans 13 amino acids. Per the germline V gene, CDR1 is LNHDA and CDR2 is SQIVND (reference sequence). The germline V and J ends were trimmed by 0 bases and 5 bases, with 7 bases remaining between them. The CDR3 DNA follows: TGTGCCAGTAGTATAGAGCAGGGATATGGCTACACCTTC. Translation gives CASSIEQGYGYTF.

This rearrangement joins TRBV5-1 to TRBJ1-1; tentative D call: TRBD1 (5 bases). V dropped 5 bases and J dropped 1 base, with 9 bases sitting between them. This CDR3 has 13 residues. Germline-derived CDR1 and CDR2 are SGHRS and YFSETQ. The CDR3 region has the DNA TGCGCCAGCAGTTACGGGGCGAACACTGAAGCTTTCTTT. Translation gives CASSYGANTEAFF.

The rearrangement links TRBV30 to TRBJ1-5; TRBD1 agrees at 7 bases. V lost 0 bases, J lost 0 bases, and 5 bases stayed unmatched. The CDR3 sequence is 16 residues long. CDR1 and CDR2 (germline): GTSNPN, SVGIG (reference sequence). The CDR3 DNA reads TGTGCCTGGAGTGTAGGGGACAGTTATAGCAATCAGCCCCAGCATTTT. Encoded protein: CAWSVGDSYSNQPQHF.

The chain combines TRBV11-3 with TRBJ1-1; a possible D gene is TRBD1 (5 bases). The length of the CDR3 is 13 residues. Per the germline V gene, CDR1 is SGHNT and CDR2 is YENEEA. Trimming removed 0 bases at V and 3 bases at J, with 5 bases between. Here the CDR3 DNA reads TGTGCCAGCAGCTTAGAACAGGACACTGAAGCTTTCTTT. It codes for CASSLEQDTEAFF.

The V gene is TRBV19, the J gene TRBJ2-7; D possibly corresponds to TRBD1 (7 bases). Germline CDR1 and CDR2: LNHDA and SQIVND (reference sequence). The V and J ends lost 5 bases and 0 bases respectively, with 11 bases between them. This CDR3 comprises 14 residues. The CDR3 DNA reads TGTGCCAGTAGTCTGCGGGACAGCTCCTACGAGCAGTACTTC. Protein: CASSLRDSSYEQYF.

The chain is built from TRBV3-1 (or the pseudogene TRBV3-2) and TRBJ2-7; D is unclear. The germline gives CDR1 LGHDT, CDR2 YNNKEL (reference sequence). The CDR3 runs to 14 residues. Trimming removed 4 bases at V and 0 bases at J, with 10 bases between. CDR3 DNA: TGTGCCAGCAGCCCACAACTGAGCTCCTACGAGCAGTACTTC. It translates to CASSPQLSSYEQYF.

CDR3 loop: CASSRGVGYEQYF. The CDR3 DNA sequence: TGTGCCAGCAGCCGGGGGGTTGGCTACGAGCAGTACTTC. This sequence joins TRBV7-8 and TRBJ2-7; 7 nucleotides align to TRBD2. Trimming took 5 bases from V and 3 from J; bases not matched to a gene: 4. Germline V CDR1 and CDR2: SGHVS, FQNEAQ. The CDR3 extends over 13 amino acids.

J is TRBJ2-7 and V is TRBV29-1; 9 nucleotides agree with TRBD1. Germline V gene lookup returns CDR1 SQVTM and CDR2 ANQGSEA. The length of the CDR3 is 13 residues. Trimming took 4 bases from V and 3 from J; bases not matched to a gene: 4. CDR3 in DNA: TGCAGCGTTGGTGGACAGGGGCTCTACGAGCAGTACTTC. This gives the protein CSVGGQGLYEQYF.

The chain uses TRBV6-1 and TRBJ1-2; D is ambiguous. The CDR3 totals 11 residues. Trimming took 3 bases from V and 8 from J, leaving 7 bases between them. The germline gives CDR1 MNHNS, CDR2 SASEGT. In nucleotides, the CDR3 is TGTGCCAGCAGTGAGGGGAGCGGCTACACCTTC. Its translation: CASSEGSGYTF.

This chain uses TRBV5-1 with TRBJ2-7; 10 nucleotides align to TRBD2. Germline V gene data show CDR1 as SGHRS and CDR2 as YFSETQ. This CDR3 region has 14 residues. The V gene end was trimmed by 4 bases and the J gene end by 7 bases; junction bases not matched to a gene: 8. CDR3 DNA: TGCGCCAGCAGCATTAGCGGGGGGCTAGGAGAGCAGTACTTC. Its translation: CASSISGGLGEQYF.

CDR3 nucleotides: TGTGCCAGCAGTTCAAAGACTCAGGGGGCTCTAAAAAATGAGCAGTTCTTC. It is translated as CASSSKTQGALKNEQFF. The chain recombines TRBV28 with TRBJ2-1; TRBD1 matches 8 bases. This CDR3 has 17 amino acids. Germline V gives CDR1 MDHEN, CDR2 SYDVKM. J gave up 7 bases and V 4 bases, and 15 bases lay outside the gene matches.

The rearrangement joins TRBV18 to TRBJ2-2, with D perhaps TRBD2 (5 bases). Trimming cost V 3 bases and J 1 base, with 12 bases left between them. The CDR3 length is 16 residues. Germline CDR1 reads KGHSH; CDR2 reads LQKENI. DNA for the CDR3: TGTGCCAGCTCACCCCCGCCAGCGGAGAACACCGGGGAGCTGTTTTTT. It codes for CASSPPPAENTGELFF.

CDR3 nucleotides: TGCAGTGCTAGTAGGCAGGGTTTGGGCGCTAACACTGAAGCTTTCTTT. Amino acid sequence: CSASRQGLGANTEAFF. The chain recombines TRBV20-1 with TRBJ1-1, with D possibly matching TRBD1 (5 bases). V lost 3 bases and J lost 2, with 19 bases in between. This CDR3 has 16 amino acids. CDR1 and CDR2 (germline): DFQATT, SNEGSKA (reference sequence).

This chain uses TRBV11-2 with TRBJ1-6, with TRBD1 matching over 7 bases. V dropped 0 bases and J dropped 14; count of bases not matched to a gene: 4. This CDR3 is 13 amino acids long. From germline, CDR1 is SGHAT and CDR2 FQNNGV. CDR3 bases: TGTGCCAGCAGCTTAGAGACAGGGATGGCCCTCCACTTT. The encoded protein is CASSLETGMALHF.

This clone has only a few counts. This CDR3 reads CASSSRRGVGNTIYF. The CDR3 DNA follows: TGTGCCAGCAGTTCCAGGAGGGGAGTTGGAAACACCATATATTTT. The genes are TRBV27 and TRBJ1-3, with D maybe TRBD1 (5 bases). CDR3 size: 15 residues. V gave up 4 bases and J gave up 3 bases, with 13 bases separating them. In germline, CDR1 is MNHEY, CDR2 SMNVEV (reference sequence).

CDR3 protein: CSASSGVRNIQYF. The CDR3 DNA follows: TGCAGTGCTAGTTCAGGGGTTAGAAACATTCAGTACTTC. The chain recombines TRBV20-1 with TRBJ2-4; maybe TRBD1 (6 bases). Trimming pared 3 bases from V and 6 bases from J, leaving 12 bases between. CDR1 DFQATT and CDR2 SNEGSKA come from the germline V gene (reference sequence). The CDR3 spans 13 residues.

The chain couples TRBV9 to TRBJ1-1; D unclear. The V end was cut by 0 bases, the J end by 1 base, with 7 bases between. The CDR3 runs 14 residues. CDR1 is SGDLS and CDR2 is YYNGEE in the germline V gene. The CDR3 spells CASSVGGQNTEAFF. The CDR3 region has the DNA TGTGCCAGCAGCGTAGGCGGGCAGAACACTGAAGCTTTCTTT.